These T cell receptor beta chains were read from a single sample in a study of blood T cell repertoires in COVID-19. Profiled with immunoSEQ multiplex PCR; TCRdb holds only in-frame clones, not every one. Of about 80,000 clones listed, almost 85% are singletons. Material: peripheral blood. The receptor source for this set is a human donor in a cohort sampled during active COVID-19. Both conserved end residues are part of each CDR3. A D gene is named only where the DNA matches it firmly. Clone sizes are given selectively: once, few, many, or a class where the clone is expanded.

clone size: -
J gene: TRBJ1-1
D gene: -
V gene: TRBV7-2
CDR3 protein: CASSLHRTRNTEAFF
CDR3 DNA: TGTGCCAGCAGCCTACACAGGACTAGAAACACTGAAGCTTTCTTT

clone size: -
J gene: TRBJ2-5
D gene: TRBD1
V gene: TRBV14
CDR3 protein: CASSQNYRGETQYF
CDR3 DNA: TGTGCCAGCAGCCAGAATTACAGGGGGGAGACCCAGTACTTC

clone size: -
J gene: TRBJ2-5
D gene: TRBD2
V gene: TRBV19
CDR3 protein: CASSNGTSGLQETQYF
CDR3 DNA: TGTGCCAGTAGCAATGGGACTAGCGGGCTACAAGAGACCCAGTACTTC

clone size: -
J gene: TRBJ2-1
D gene: TRBD1
V gene: TRBV24-1
CDR3 protein: CATSDRTGAGNEQFF
CDR3 DNA: TGTGCCACCAGTGATCGGACAGGGGCAGGGAATGAGCAGTTCTTC

clone size: few
J gene: TRBJ2-5
D gene: -
V gene: TRBV5-4
CDR3 protein: CASSFDLRAGARETQYF
CDR3 DNA: TGTGCCAGCAGCTTTGACCTTAGGGCGGGGGCTAGGGAGACCCAGTACTTC

clone size: -
J gene: TRBJ2-3
D gene: TRBD2
V gene: TRBV9
CDR3 protein: CASSQTSGADTQYF
CDR3 DNA: TGTGCCAGCAGCCAGACTAGCGGGGCAGATACGCAGTATTTT

clone size: -
J gene: TRBJ1-2
D gene: -
V gene: TRBV18
CDR3 protein: CASSYDGESEGYTF
CDR3 DNA: TGTGCCAGCTCTTACGACGGGGAATCAGAGGGCTACACCTTC

clone size: few
J gene: TRBJ1-4
D gene: -
V gene: TRBV5-1
CDR3 protein: CASSLGQGSNEKLFF
CDR3 DNA: TGCGCCAGCAGCTTAGGGCAGGGCTCTAATGAAAAACTGTTTTTT

clone size: -
J gene: TRBJ1-6
D gene: -
V gene: TRBV30
CDR3 protein: CAWSYGSLNSPLHF
CDR3 DNA: TGTGCCTGGAGTTACGGGAGCCTCAATTCACCCCTCCACTTT

clone size: -
J gene: TRBJ1-6
D gene: TRBD1
V gene: TRBV6-5
CDR3 protein: CASSPRDRVSPLHF
CDR3 DNA: TGTGCCAGCAGTCCTCGGGACAGGGTCTCACCCCTCCACTTT

clone size: -
J gene: TRBJ2-7
D gene: -
V gene: TRBV5-1
CDR3 protein: CASRGEGLEGYF
CDR3 DNA: TGCGCCAGCAGAGGTGAGGGCCTAGAGGGGTACTTC

clone size: -
J gene: TRBJ1-1
D gene: -
V gene: TRBV7-9
CDR3 protein: CASSFLAGRATEAFF
CDR3 DNA: TGTGCCAGCAGCTTCTTGGCAGGGAGGGCCACTGAAGCTTTCTTT

clone size: -
J gene: TRBJ1-2
D gene: -
V gene: TRBV28
CDR3 protein: CASSLGGYGYTF
CDR3 DNA: TGTGCCAGCAGTTTAGGAGGGTATGGCTACACCTTC

clone size: -
J gene: TRBJ1-4
D gene: -
V gene: TRBV15
CDR3 protein: CATSREATNEKLFF
CDR3 DNA: TGTGCCACCAGCAGGGAGGCAACTAATGAAAAACTGTTTTTT

clone size: few
J gene: TRBJ2-7
D gene: TRBD1
V gene: TRBV11-1
CDR3 protein: CASSGRDRGRIEQYF
CDR3 DNA: TGTGCCAGCAGCGGCCGGGACAGGGGGCGCATAGAGCAGTACTTC

clone size: -
J gene: TRBJ2-5
D gene: TRBD1
V gene: TRBV27
CDR3 protein: CASGPQGALETQYF
CDR3 DNA: TGTGCCAGCGGGCCACAGGGGGCCCTAGAGACCCAGTACTTC

clone size: once
J gene: TRBJ1-2
D gene: TRBD1
V gene: TRBV5-1
CDR3 protein: CASQGAGYGYTF
CDR3 DNA: TGCGCCAGCCAGGGGGCCGGTTATGGCTACACCTTC

clone size: -
J gene: TRBJ2-7
D gene: TRBD2
V gene: TRBV3-1/TRBV3-2
CDR3 protein: CASSRITISGGKQEQYF
CDR3 DNA: TGTGCCAGCAGCCGAATCACCATTAGCGGGGGCAAACAAGAGCAGTACTTC

clone size: -
J gene: TRBJ1-1
D gene: -
V gene: TRBV18
CDR3 protein: CASSGIGQTNTEAFF
CDR3 DNA: TGTGCCAGCTCAGGGATCGGACAGACGAACACTGAAGCTTTCTTT

clone size: -
J gene: TRBJ2-3
D gene: TRBD2
V gene: TRBV5-6
CDR3 protein: CASSPQAGVSTDTQYF
CDR3 DNA: TGTGCCAGCAGCCCTCAAGCGGGGGTAAGCACAGATACGCAGTATTTT

clone size: -
J gene: TRBJ1-1
D gene: -
V gene: TRBV6-5
CDR3 protein: CASRPRGEDTEAFF
CDR3 DNA: TGTGCCAGCCGGCCCCGGGGGGAGGACACTGAAGCTTTCTTT

clone size: -
J gene: TRBJ2-7
D gene: -
V gene: TRBV5-1
CDR3 protein: CASSSQGYEQYF
CDR3 DNA: TGCGCCAGCAGCTCACAGGGCTACGAGCAGTACTTC

clone size: -
J gene: TRBJ2-5
D gene: TRBD1
V gene: TRBV7-4
CDR3 protein: CASSYPWTGYQETQYF
CDR3 DNA: TGTGCCAGCAGCTACCCTTGGACAGGGTACCAAGAGACCCAGTACTTC

clone size: -
J gene: TRBJ2-7
D gene: TRBD2
V gene: TRBV10-3
CDR3 protein: CAIMPSGAGEQYF
CDR3 DNA: TGTGCCATCATGCCTAGCGGGGCAGGGGAGCAGTACTTC

clone size: -
J gene: TRBJ2-2
D gene: -
V gene: TRBV27
CDR3 protein: CASSSSGYPTGELFF
CDR3 DNA: TGTGCCAGCAGTTCCTCGGGGTACCCCACCGGGGAGCTGTTTTTT

clone size: -
J gene: TRBJ2-3
D gene: -
V gene: TRBV15
CDR3 protein: CATSRDGRGGDTQYF
CDR3 DNA: TGTGCCACCAGCAGAGATGGGAGGGGGGGCGATACGCAGTATTTT

clone size: -
J gene: TRBJ1-3
D gene: -
V gene: TRBV12-5
CDR3 protein: CASGLVGGTAGNTIYF
CDR3 DNA: TGTGCTAGTGGTTTGGTAGGAGGGACCGCTGGAAACACCATATATTTT

clone size: -
J gene: TRBJ2-1
D gene: -
V gene: TRBV7-2
CDR3 protein: CASSLAQGNHEQFF
CDR3 DNA: TGTGCCAGCAGCTTAGCGCAGGGTAACCATGAGCAGTTCTTC

clone size: -
J gene: TRBJ2-7
D gene: TRBD1
V gene: TRBV4-2
CDR3 protein: CASRGTGLSYEQYF
CDR3 DNA: TGTGCCTCTCGTGGGACAGGCCTCTCCTACGAGCAGTACTTC

clone size: -
J gene: TRBJ1-4
D gene: -
V gene: TRBV19
CDR3 protein: CASSMVSGKLFF
CDR3 DNA: TGTGCCAGTAGTATGGTCAGCGGGAAACTGTTTTTT

clone size: -
J gene: TRBJ2-7
D gene: -
V gene: TRBV27
CDR3 protein: CASSSPGEQYF
CDR3 DNA: TGTGCCAGCAGCAGCCCGGGCGAGCAGTACTTC

clone size: -
J gene: TRBJ2-1
D gene: -
V gene: TRBV5-1
CDR3 protein: CASSPEQGSYNEQFF
CDR3 DNA: TGCGCCAGCAGCCCCGAACAGGGCTCCTACAATGAGCAGTTCTTC

clone size: -
J gene: TRBJ2-1
D gene: TRBD2
V gene: TRBV4-2
CDR3 protein: CASSQDGLAGGNEQFF
CDR3 DNA: TGTGCCAGCAGCCAAGATGGGCTAGCGGGGGGAAATGAGCAGTTCTTC

clone size: -
J gene: TRBJ1-1
D gene: TRBD1
V gene: TRBV4-2
CDR3 protein: CASSQDKRGPDTEAFF
CDR3 DNA: TGTGCCAGCAGCCAAGATAAGAGGGGGCCCGACACTGAAGCTTTCTTT

clone size: -
J gene: TRBJ2-1
D gene: -
V gene: TRBV2
CDR3 protein: CASSLFTFEQFF
CDR3 DNA: TGTGCCAGCTCCCTTTTTACATTTGAGCAGTTCTTC

clone size: -
J gene: TRBJ1-1
D gene: TRBD1
V gene: TRBV9
CDR3 protein: CASSHSHTQGANTEAFF
CDR3 DNA: TGTGCCAGCAGCCACTCTCACACACAGGGGGCGAACACTGAAGCTTTCTTT

clone size: -
J gene: TRBJ1-1
D gene: TRBD1
V gene: TRBV4-1
CDR3 protein: CASRDSTYTEAFF
CDR3 DNA: TGCGCCAGCCGGGACAGCACTTACACTGAAGCTTTCTTT

clone size: once
J gene: TRBJ1-5
D gene: -
V gene: TRBV4-1
CDR3 protein: CASSQGSEGQPQHF
CDR3 DNA: TGCGCCAGCAGCCAGGGATCTGAGGGTCAGCCCCAGCATTTT

clone size: -
J gene: TRBJ1-6
D gene: TRBD1
V gene: TRBV15
CDR3 protein: CATSRGGGQFGYNSPLHF
CDR3 DNA: TGTGCCACCAGCAGAGGAGGGGGACAGTTTGGTTATAATTCACCCCTCCACTTT